Here is one TCR beta chain with its context. Its antigen remains unknown. 13 Jbeta primers and 60 Vbeta primers were used for the PCR. Generated by immunoSEQ multiplex PCR, the TCRdb table keeps only in-frame clones and is missing some. Here the sample spans fewer than 150,000 clones, 65% to 85% being singletons. The data stem from a study of cytomegalovirus exposure and HLA in healthy donors. General observations from the study: Sequences of the TCR beta chain were said to predict the HLA-A and HLA-B alleles of most subjects accurately. Later genetic work tied a missense DCLRE1C variant to beta-chain V and J trimming. An analysis that came later showed most CMV-associated TCR beta chains appearing HLA-restricted.

Sequencing was carried out using PBMCs. This clonotype was sampled from a woman in her twenties or thirties in good health and CMV-seropositive.

This CDR3 is CASSRRTGGGYTF. Written as DNA, the CDR3 is TGTGCCAGCAGTCGAAGGACAGGGGGAGGCTACACCTTC. The genes are TRBV27 and TRBJ1-2; 10 nucleotides match TRBD1. V was pared by 5 bases and J by 8 bases, with 5 bases of the junction left unmatched. Germline values: CDR1 MNHEY, CDR2 SMNVEV (reference sequence). The CDR3 consists of 13 residues.